The T cell receptor (beta chain) under discussion was sequenced for a study of blood T cell repertoires in COVID-19. Study-level background: There were acute and convalescent COVID-19 samples, and they came from the United States, Italy and Spain. The analysed material was cDNA or gDNA that came from T cells, B-cell-depleted T cells, or PBMCs.

As originally analysed: Amplification from reference gene primers served as the basis for estimated nucleated cell counts. This table comes from immunoSEQ multiplex PCR, and its TCRdb copy is limited to in-frame clones, with some not included. Clone size and the V and J calls come from that table; the DNA yielded D and trimming. Here the sample spans fewer than 700,000 clones, roughly 91% being singletons. Enrolment of Seattle patients took place during active infection, and they were followed longitudinally. Sequencing was carried out using peripheral blood. The receptor was isolated from a woman between 50 and 59 years old with COVID-19, enrolled during active disease.

The CDR3, as DNA: TGTGCCAGCAGCGAAAGTCCGGGAAGAAACACTGAAGCTTTCTTT. As protein: CASSESPGRNTEAFF. The gene calls are TRBV9 and TRBJ1-1; D uncertain. The germline gives CDR1 SGDLS, CDR2 YYNGEE. This CDR3 contains 15 residues. V lost 3 bases and J 2 bases, leaving 14 bases between the germline ends.